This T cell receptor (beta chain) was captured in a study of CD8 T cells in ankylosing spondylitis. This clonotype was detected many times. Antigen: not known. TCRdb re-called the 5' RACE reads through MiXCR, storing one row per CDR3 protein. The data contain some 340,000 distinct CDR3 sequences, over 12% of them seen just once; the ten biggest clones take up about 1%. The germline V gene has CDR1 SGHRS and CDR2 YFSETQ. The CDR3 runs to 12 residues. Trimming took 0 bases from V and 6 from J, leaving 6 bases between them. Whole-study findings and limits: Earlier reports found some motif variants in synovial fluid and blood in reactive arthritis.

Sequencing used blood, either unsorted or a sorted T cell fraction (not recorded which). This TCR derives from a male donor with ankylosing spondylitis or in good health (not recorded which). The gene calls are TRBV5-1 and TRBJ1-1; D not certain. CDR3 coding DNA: TGCGCCAGCAGCTTGGGGGAGGCTGAAGCTTTCTTT. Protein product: CASSLGEAEAFF.